Given below is one T cell receptor beta chain in context. The sample belongs to a study of blood T cell repertoires in COVID-19. In the study overall: The cDNA or gDNA used as material had been derived from T cells, B-cell-depleted T cells, or PBMCs.

This CDR3 comprises 19 residues. The germline gives CDR1 MDHEN, CDR2 SYDVKM. The J segment lost 7 bases and the V segment lost 9 bases, leaving 23 bases of the junction unmatched. The protocol was immunoSEQ multiplex PCR, while the TCRdb copy is restricted to in-frame clones and leaves out a portion. The table records about 52,000 clones, roughly four fifths of them present only once. The sample consisted of peripheral blood. The sequence was collected from a woman of 80 years or more with COVID-19, enrolled during active disease. The chain recombines TRBV28 with TRBJ2-2; 10 bases agree with TRBD1. CDR3 coding DNA: TGTGCCAGTCGACAGGGGGCTCGTTTTCGGACAAACTCCCTCGGGGAGCTGTTTTTT. Amino acids: CASRQGARFRTNSLGELFF.